This T cell receptor beta chain comes out of a study of T cells in Graves' hyperthyroidism and ophthalmopathy. General study results and limits: Most clonotypes expanded in thyroid above 0.001 were likewise present in blood.

As for this clonotype: Its antigen is undetermined.

TCR beta CDR3 sequences were amplified from RNA transcripts. First-round RT-PCR targeting the TCR CDR3 was performed with the HTBI primer set. TCRdb analysed the multiplex PCR reads with MiXCR anew, one entry per CDR3 protein. In the table there are some 500,000 distinct CDR3 sequences, approximately 14% of which are singletons. Newly diagnosed hyperthyroidism patients aged 18 to 65 years had disease lasting under 2 months. Germline CDR1 SGDLS, CDR2 YYNGEE. This CDR3 comprises 15 residues. V lost 3 bases and J 1 base, leaving 13 bases between the germline ends. Sequencing was done on a sample of blood. The source is a woman aged 18-30 years with Graves' hyperthyroidism. The chain uses TRBV9 and TRBJ1-2; no firm D call. CDR3 DNA: TGTGCCAGCAGCGGACTAGAACAGTTTAACTATGGCTACACCTTC. As protein: CASSGLEQFNYGYTF.